One TCR beta chain is described in this entry. CDR1 GTSNPN and CDR2 SVGIG come from the germline V gene (reference sequence). Trimming cost V 4 bases and J 0 bases; bases outside gene matches: 6. The CDR3 spans 15 residues. This entry belongs to a study of blood T cell repertoires in COVID-19. Overall study context: Specimens from acute and convalescent COVID-19 originated in the United States, Italy and Spain. PBMCs, B-cell-depleted T cells, or T cells provided the cDNA or gDNA that made up the material.

Authors' analysis steps: How many nucleated cells were present was estimated from reference gene primer amplification. Measured with immunoSEQ multiplex PCR; TCRdb has only the in-frame clones, and not every one. That table supplies the V and J calls and clone size; D and trimming were determined from the DNA. The sample carries 90,000 to 120,000 clones, roughly 80% recorded once. Source material: peripheral blood. The rearrangement joins TRBV30 to TRBJ2-3; 8 bases fit TRBD1. The sequence was collected from a man between 65 and 85 years old with active or convalescent COVID-19. Here the CDR3 DNA reads TGTGCCTGGAAAACAGGGGGGACTAGCACAGATACGCAGTATTTT. It yields the protein CAWKTGGTSTDTQYF.